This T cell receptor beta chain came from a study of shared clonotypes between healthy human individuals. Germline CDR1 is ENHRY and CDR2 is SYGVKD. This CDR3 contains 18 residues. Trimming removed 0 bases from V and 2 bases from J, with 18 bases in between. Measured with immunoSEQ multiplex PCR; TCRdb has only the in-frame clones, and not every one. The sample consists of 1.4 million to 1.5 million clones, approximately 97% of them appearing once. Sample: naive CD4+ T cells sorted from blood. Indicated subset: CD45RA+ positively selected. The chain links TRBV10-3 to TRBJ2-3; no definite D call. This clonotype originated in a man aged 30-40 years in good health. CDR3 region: CAISESDPWKADTDTQYF. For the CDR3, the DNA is TGTGCCATCAGTGAGTCCGATCCCTGGAAGGCCGACACAGATACGCAGTATTTT.